This TCR beta chain was documented in a study of early T cells in non-severe SARS-CoV-2 infection. Individual cDNA molecules each received unique molecular identifiers attached to them. TCRdb analysed the 5' RACE reads with MiXCR anew, one entry per CDR3 protein. The sample lists under 20,000 distinct CDR3 sequences; around 4.2% were seen once. This clonotype appeared many times. The TCR comes from an adult who was a healthcare worker with PCR-confirmed SARS-CoV-2 infection or an uninfected control (not recorded which). Sequenced sample: whole blood.

Here the CDR3 reads CASSQVVDTQYF. For the CDR3, the DNA is TGTGCCAGCAGCCAAGTCGTCGATACGCAGTATTTT. V and J are TRBV14 and TRBJ2-3; D not certain. V lost 1 base and J 6 bases, leaving 5 bases between the germline ends. Germline V gene lookup returns CDR1 SGHDN and CDR2 FVKESK. The CDR3 spans 12 residues.